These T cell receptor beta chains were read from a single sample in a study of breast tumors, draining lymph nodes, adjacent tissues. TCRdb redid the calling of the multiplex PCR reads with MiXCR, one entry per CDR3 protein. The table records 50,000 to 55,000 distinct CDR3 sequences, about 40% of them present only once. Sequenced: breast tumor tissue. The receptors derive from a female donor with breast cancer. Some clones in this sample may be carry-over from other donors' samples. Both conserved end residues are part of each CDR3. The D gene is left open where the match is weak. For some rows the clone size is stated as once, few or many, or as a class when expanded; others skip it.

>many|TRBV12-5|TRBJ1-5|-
TGTGCTAGTGGTTTAGGGGACAGCAATCAGCCCCAGCATTTT
CASGLGDSNQPQHF
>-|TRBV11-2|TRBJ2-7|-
TGTGCCAGCAGCTTAGATTCGGGTTACTACGAGCAGTACTTC
CASSLDSGYYEQYF
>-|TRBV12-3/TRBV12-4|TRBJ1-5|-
TGTGCCAGCAGTTTCGGGGGAGGGGGGGCCTATCAGCCCCAGCATTTT
CASSFGGGGAYQPQHF
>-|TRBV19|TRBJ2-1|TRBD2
TGTGCCAGTAGTATTGGGACTAGCGGGAATGAGCAGTTCTTC
CASSIGTSGNEQFF
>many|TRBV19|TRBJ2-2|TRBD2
TGTGCCAGTAGTACGGGACTAGCGATCGGGGAGCTGTTTTTT
CASSTGLAIGELFF
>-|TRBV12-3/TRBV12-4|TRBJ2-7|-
TGTGCCAGCACAGTGGAGGCAGCCGGATACGAGCAGTACTTC
CASTVEAAGYEQYF
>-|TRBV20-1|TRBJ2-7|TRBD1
TGCAGTGCTAGAGGAGATCGAGGACAGGGTTACGAGCAGTACTTC
CSARGDRGQGYEQYF
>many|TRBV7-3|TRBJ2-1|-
TGTGCCAGCAGCTTAATGGCATCTCACTACAATGAGCAGTTCTTC
CASSLMASHYNEQFF
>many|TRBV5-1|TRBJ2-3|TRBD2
TGCGCCAGCGCCCTAGGAGCGGGAGGTATGACAGATACGCAGTATTTT
CASALGAGGMTDTQYF
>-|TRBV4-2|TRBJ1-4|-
TGTGCCAGCGGGGAAGTAGGGGAAAAACTGTTTTTT
CASGEVGEKLFF
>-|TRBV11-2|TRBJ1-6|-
TGTGCCAGCAGCCTAGGCGGGGAGAGTCGTTCACCCCTCTACTTT
CASSLGGESRSPLYF
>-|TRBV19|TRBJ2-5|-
TGTGCCAGTAGTATGAGATGTGGGGCAACACCCGAGATACAAGAGACCCAGTACTTC
CASSMRCGATPEIQETQYF
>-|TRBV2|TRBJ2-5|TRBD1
TGTGCCAGCAGTTTGGAGACAGGGGGGGAGACCCAGTACTTC
CASSLETGGETQYF
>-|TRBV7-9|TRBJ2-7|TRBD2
TGTGCCAGCAGCTTAAGTAGCGGGAGAATCTACGAGCAGTACTTC
CASSLSSGRIYEQYF
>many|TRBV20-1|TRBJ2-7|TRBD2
TGCAGTGCTGGGGGGGGGGTACTGCGGGACTACGAGCAGTACTTC
CSAGGGVLRDYEQYF
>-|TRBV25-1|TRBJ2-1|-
TGTGCCAGCAGTGAATGGGGAGTCTACAATGAGCAGTTCTTC
CASSEWGVYNEQFF
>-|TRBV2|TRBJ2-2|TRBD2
TGTGCCAGCAGGGGGACTAGTTCGAACACCGGGGAGCTGTTTTTT
CASRGTSSNTGELFF
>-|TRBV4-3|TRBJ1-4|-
TGCGCCAGCAGCCGGGGGAACCTCCGAATGAATGAAAAACTGTTTTTT
CASSRGNLRMNEKLFF
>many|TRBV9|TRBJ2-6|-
TGTGCCAGCAGCGTAGGGGCGGCTGGGGCCAACGTCCTGACTTTC
CASSVGAAGANVLTF
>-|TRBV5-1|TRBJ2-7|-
TGCGCCAGCAGCCTGGTTGGGGGGGCCGAGCAGTACTTC
CASSLVGGAEQYF
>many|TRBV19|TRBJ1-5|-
TGTGCCAGTAGGGCGGTCAGAAATCAGCCCCAGCATTTT
CASRAVRNQPQHF
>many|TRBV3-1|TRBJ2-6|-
TGTGCCAGCAGCCTCCAGTCCGGGGCCAACGTCCTGACTTTC
CASSLQSGANVLTF
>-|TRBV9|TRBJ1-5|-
TGTGCCAGCAGCGTAGCGGTGGCAGGAGAGACCCAGCATTTT
CASSVAVAGETQHF
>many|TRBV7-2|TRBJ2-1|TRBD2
TGTGCCAGCAGCTTAACTAGCGGAGCCTACAATGAGCAGTTCTTC
CASSLTSGAYNEQFF
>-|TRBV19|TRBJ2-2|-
TGTGCCAGTAGGACAGGCGAGAACACCGGGGAGCTGTTTTTT
CASRTGENTGELFF
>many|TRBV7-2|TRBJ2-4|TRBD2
TGTGCCAGCAGCTTAACGCGGGGGGAAAACATTCAGTACTTC
CASSLTRGENIQYF
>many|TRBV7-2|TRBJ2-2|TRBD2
TGTGCCAGCAGCCTAGAGAGCGGGAGACTTACCGGGGAGCTGTTTTTT
CASSLESGRLTGELFF
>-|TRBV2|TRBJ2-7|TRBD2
TGTGCCAGCACCGGGGATTCGGGACTCCCGTTCTTCGGGACTAGCGAGACCTACGAGCAGTACTTC
CASTGDSGLPFFGTSETYEQYF
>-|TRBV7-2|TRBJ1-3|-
TGTGCCAGCGGACAGTTTTCTGGAACCACCATATATTTC
CASGQFSGTTIYF
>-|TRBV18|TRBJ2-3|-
TGTGCCAGCTCACCATTGGGGACTGAGACAGATACGCAGTATTTT
CASSPLGTETDTQYF
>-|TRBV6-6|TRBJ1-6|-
TGTGCCAGCAGTTACTCGAGTCCGACAGTTTATAATTCACCCCTCCACTTT
CASSYSSPTVYNSPLHF
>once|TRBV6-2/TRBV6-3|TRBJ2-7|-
TGTGCCAGTAACCGCGGGCACAGCTCCTACGAGCAGAACTTC
CASNRGHSSYEQNF
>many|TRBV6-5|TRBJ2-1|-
TGTGCCAGCAGTTCGTGGACGGGCTACAATGAGCAGTTCTTC
CASSSWTGYNEQFF
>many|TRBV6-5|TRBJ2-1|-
TGTGCCAGCAGTCCCCCCCCCCGGAATGAGCAGTTCTTC
CASSPPPRNEQFF
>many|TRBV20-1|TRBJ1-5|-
TGCAGTGCTAGACGAGACAGTAATCAGCCCCAGCATTTT
CSARRDSNQPQHF
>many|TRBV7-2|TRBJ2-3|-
TGTGCCAGCAGTCGGGGACTGGGGGAAGCAGGGTCGCAGTATTTT
CASSRGLGEAGSQYF
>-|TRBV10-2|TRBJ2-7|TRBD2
TGCGCCAGCAGTGAACTAGCGTGTTACGAGCAGTACTTC
CASSELACYEQYF
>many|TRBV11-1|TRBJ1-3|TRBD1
TGTGCCAGCAGCAAAGAGACAGGGAACGGAAACACCATATATTTT
CASSKETGNGNTIYF
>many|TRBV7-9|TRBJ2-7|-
TGTGCCAGCAGCCCGTTGGACGGGTGGGGTTACGAGCAGTACTTC
CASSPLDGWGYEQYF
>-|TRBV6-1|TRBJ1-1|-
TGTGCCAGCAGTTACACGAACTTAGGCACTGAAGCTTTCTTT
CASSYTNLGTEAFF
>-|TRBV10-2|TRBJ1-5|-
TGCGCCAGCAGTGTTAACAGGAATCAGCCCCAGCATTTT
CASSVNRNQPQHF
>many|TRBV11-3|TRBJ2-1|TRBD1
TGTGCCAGCAGCTTAGATGCGAGACGAAAGGAAAAGGGGGCCATCAATGAGCAGTTCTTC
CASSLDARRKEKGAINEQFF
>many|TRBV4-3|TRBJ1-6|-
TGCGCCAGCAGCCAAGGGTTTAATTCACCCCTCCACTTT
CASSQGFNSPLHF
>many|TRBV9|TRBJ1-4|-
TGTGCCAGCAGCGTCTCACTCTCAACTAATGAAAAACTGTTTTTT
CASSVSLSTNEKLFF
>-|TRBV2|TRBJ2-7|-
TGTGCCAGCAGTGTAGCATTGGCTTACGAGCAGTACTTC
CASSVALAYEQYF
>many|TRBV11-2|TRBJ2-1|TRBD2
TGTGCCAGCAGCTTGAGCGGGAGTTTCGACAATGAGCAGTTCTTC
CASSLSGSFDNEQFF
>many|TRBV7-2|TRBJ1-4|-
TGTGCCAGCAGCACCCGGACCGGTAATGAAAAACTGTTTTTT
CASSTRTGNEKLFF
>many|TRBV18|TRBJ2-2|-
TGTGCCAGCTCACCACAATCCTCTAACACCGGGGAGCTGTTTTTT
CASSPQSSNTGELFF
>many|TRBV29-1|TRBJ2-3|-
TGCAGCACCGGGACACTCAATACGCAGTATTTT
CSTGTLNTQYF
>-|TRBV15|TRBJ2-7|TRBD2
TGTGCCACCAGCAGCCTGGTTGGGGGGGACGACGAGCAGTACTTC
CATSSLVGGDDEQYF